One sample yielded the 10 T cell receptor beta chains listed below, sequenced in a study of T-cell reconstitution after alpha-beta-depleted transplantation in children. Researchers prepared the TCRbeta library using unique molecular identifiers, the study reports. TCRdb recomputed calls from the PCR reads with MiXCR, one row per CDR3 protein. In the table there are hundreds of thousands of distinct CDR3 sequences, roughly 14% of which are singletons. This material consisted of PBMCs, taken before TCRalphabeta/CD19-depleted stem cell transplant. These receptors all stem from a girl aged 2-9 years with congenital amegakaryocytic thrombocytopenia, due to receive a stem cell transplant.

Here the CDR3 reads CASSLSPGGGNEQFF. Written as DNA, the CDR3 is TGTGCCAGCAGTTTATCCCCGGGAGGGGGCAATGAGCAGTTCTTC. The chain links TRBV28 to TRBJ2-1; TRBD2 aligns across 8 bases. CDR3 length: 15 amino acids. CDR1 is MDHEN, CDR2 SYDVKM, per germline. Trimming took 1 base from V and 6 from J; bases not matched to a gene: 5. The full variable domain, in which reference TRBV28 and TRBJ2-1 provide the parts outside the CDR3, is DVKVTQSSRYLVKRTGEKVFLECVQDMDHENMFWYRQDPGLGLRLIYFSYDVKMKEKGDIPEGYSVSREKKERFSLILESASTNQTSMYLCASSLSPGGGNEQFFGPGTRLTVL.

The chain couples TRBV20-1 to TRBJ1-1, with 8 bases aligning to TRBD1. Germline V CDR1 and CDR2: DFQATT, SNEGSKA (reference sequence). J lost 4 bases, V lost 5 bases, and 12 bases had no gene match. CDR3 size: 15 residues. The CDR3 loop reads CSAHTRGPVGTEAFF. CDR3 DNA sequence: TGCAGTGCTCATACCAGGGGGCCGGTTGGCACTGAAGCTTTCTTT.

This clonotype showed up just once. The chain is built from TRBV20-1 and TRBJ2-2; D uncertain. CDR1 DFQATT and CDR2 SNEGSKA come from the germline V gene (reference sequence). This CDR3 has 12 amino acids. Trimming removed 3 bases at V and 7 bases at J, with 9 bases between. CDR3 nucleotide sequence: TGCAGTGCTAGGGGGTCCGTCGGGGAGCTGTTTTTT. Translating gives CSARGSVGELFF.

This clonotype came up many times. The chain combines TRBV18 with TRBJ2-4; D is undetermined. Germline values: CDR1 KGHSH, CDR2 LQKENI. The CDR3 is 15 residues long. V gave up 0 bases and J gave up 4 bases, with 10 bases separating them. The CDR3 protein is CASSPPGTAKNIQYF. DNA of the CDR3: TGTGCCAGCTCACCACCAGGTACAGCGAAAAACATTCAGTACTTC.

This clonotype has a count of ten or more. The chain recombines TRBV7-9 with TRBJ2-5; D remains ambiguous. Germline V gives CDR1 SEHNR, CDR2 FQNEAQ (reference sequence). This CDR3 has 14 residues. Trimming pared 0 bases from V and 3 bases from J, leaving 8 bases between. The CDR3 is CASSLAASKETQYF. In DNA form, the CDR3 reads TGTGCCAGCAGCTTAGCTGCCAGTAAAGAGACCCAGTACTTC.

This clonotype was picked up a small number of times. V and J are TRBV15 and TRBJ2-5; tentative D call: TRBD1 (6 bases). This CDR3 is built from 14 residues. Trimming removed 6 bases at V and 4 bases at J, with 15 bases between. CDR1 is LNHNV, CDR2 YYDKDF, per germline (reference sequence). The chain's CDR3 is CATRRDTGSETQYF. DNA of the CDR3: TGTGCCACCAGGAGGGACACAGGGTCAGAGACCCAGTACTTC.

The V gene is TRBV6-1, the J gene TRBJ2-7; tentative D call: TRBD1 (6 bases). Germline lookup yields CDR1 MNHNS and CDR2 SASEGT. The V end lost 4 bases, the J end lost 2 bases, and 21 bases lay between the germline ends. The CDR3 is made up of 17 amino acids. CDR3: CASSGLVLRDTPYEQYF. In nucleotides, the CDR3 is TGTGCCAGCAGTGGTCTCGTACTTCGGGACACCCCCTACGAGCAGTACTTC.

This clonotype was found many times. This sequence joins TRBV5-1 and TRBJ2-1; D unclear. Deletions cut 5 bases from V and 0 bases from J, with 6 bases between. The CDR3 spans 13 residues. The germline V gene has CDR1 SGHRS and CDR2 YFSETQ. The DNA for the CDR3 is TGCGCCAGCAGACAAAGCTCCTACAATGAGCAGTTCTTC. This gives the protein CASRQSSYNEQFF.

This chain joins TRBV20-1 and TRBJ1-2; D unresolved. V was pared by 5 bases and J by 4 bases, with 5 bases between. CDR3 length equals 10 residues. The germline V gene encodes CDR1 DFQATT and CDR2 SNEGSKA (reference sequence). The CDR3 spells CSAEPYGYTF. CDR3 DNA: TGCAGTGCTGAGCCCTATGGCTACACCTTC.

This clonotype was found many times. The chain carries TRBV10-1 and TRBJ2-1; 10 nucleotides match TRBD2. V was pared by 0 bases and J by 7 bases, with 6 bases of the junction left unmatched. The CDR3 spans 16 residues. Germline CDR1 is WNHNN and CDR2 is SYGVQD (reference sequence). CDR3 DNA sequence: TGCGCCAGCAGTGAGTCCTTGTCTAGCGGGAGAAATGAGCAGTTCTTC. This codes for CASSESLSSGRNEQFF.